Presented here are 13 T cell receptor beta chains from one specimen sequenced in a study of blood T cell repertoires in COVID-19. Clones were read by immunoSEQ multiplex PCR, and TCRdb kept only the in-frame ones, dropping some. Here the sample spans about 80,000 clones, about 91% being singletons. The sample consisted of peripheral blood. Every receptor here comes from a woman of 80 years or more with acute or convalescent COVID-19.

V and J are TRBV5-1 and TRBJ1-6; 9 bases align to TRBD1. CDR1 is SGHRS, CDR2 YFSETQ, per germline. The ends lost 0 bases at V and 8 bases at J; junction bases unmatched: 3. The CDR3 totals 15 residues. CDR3 loop: CASSLGDRDHSPLHF. In nucleotides, the CDR3 is TGCGCCAGCAGCTTGGGGGACAGGGATCATTCACCCCTCCACTTT.

The rearrangement links TRBV5-1 to TRBJ2-1; D may be TRBD1 (6 bases). This CDR3 is built from 15 residues. Germline V gene sequence: CDR1 SGHRS, CDR2 YFSETQ. V dropped 0 bases and J dropped 0 bases, with 7 bases sitting between them. The CDR3 region is CASSLGDISYNEQFF. As DNA, the CDR3 is TGCGCCAGCAGCTTGGGGGACATCTCCTACAATGAGCAGTTCTTC.

The genes are TRBV7-9 and TRBJ2-3, with 7 bases matching TRBD2. Germline lookup yields CDR1 SEHNR and CDR2 FQNEAQ (reference sequence). Trimming at V came to 4 bases and at J to 3 bases, leaving 7 bases not matched to a gene. The CDR3 spans 15 residues. CDR3 region: CASSYGGTGTDTQYF. In DNA, the CDR3 is TGTGCCAGCAGCTACGGGGGGACGGGTACAGATACGCAGTATTTT. Variable domain in full (rest from reference TRBV7-9 and TRBJ2-3): DTGVSQNPRHKITKRGQNVTFRCDPISEHNRLYWYRQTLGQGPEFLTYFQNEAQLEKSRLLSDRFSAERPKGSFSTLEIQRTEQGDSAMYLCASSYGGTGTDTQYFGPGTRLTVL.

The CDR3 spells CASSPGQRHTGELFF. CDR3 coding DNA: TGTGCCAGTAGTCCGGGACAGCGCCACACCGGGGAGCTGTTTTTT. The chain is built from TRBV19 and TRBJ2-2; TRBD1 matches 7 bases. Germline trimming cut 5 bases from V and 3 bases from J; bases unmatched to any gene: 6. The CDR3 totals 15 residues. CDR1 is LNHDA, CDR2 SQIVND, per germline (reference sequence).

This clone was picked up one time. CDR3 nucleotide sequence: TGTGCCAGCAGTGATGGACAGATCAACTCCTACGAGCAGTACTTC. Amino acid sequence: CASSDGQINSYEQYF. This sequence joins TRBV6-1 and TRBJ2-7, with D tentatively TRBD1 (6 bases). The germline V gene has CDR1 MNHNS and CDR2 SASEGT. The CDR3 length is 15 residues. V shed 3 bases and J shed 0 bases, with 12 bases lying between them.

The chain joins TRBV10-3 to TRBJ1-1; TRBD1 might be the D (5 bases). CDR3 length: 16 residues. Germline CDR1 is ENHRY and CDR2 is SYGVKD. The germline V and J ends were trimmed by 5 bases and 1 base, with 17 bases remaining between them. The CDR3 DNA is TGTGCCATCAGTCCCCCCGGACGGGGGACGAACACTGAAGCTTTCTTT. As protein: CAISPPGRGTNTEAFF.

The rearrangement links TRBV3-1 (or the pseudogene TRBV3-2) to TRBJ2-1; TRBD2 aligns across 10 bases. Germline CDR1 LGHDT, CDR2 YNNKEL (reference sequence). Trimming at V came to 0 bases and at J to 7 bases, leaving 6 bases not matched to a gene. This CDR3 is built from 16 residues. CDR3 DNA: TGTGCCAGCAGCCAAGATTTGGGACTAGCGAGTAATGAGCAGTTCTTC. Translating it yields CASSQDLGLASNEQFF.

V is TRBV30 and J is TRBJ2-5; 7 bases agree with TRBD2. CDR1 and CDR2 (germline): GTSNPN, SVGIG (reference sequence). V gave up 5 bases and J gave up 3 bases; unmatched junction bases: 9. This CDR3 has 14 amino acids. The CDR3 coding sequence is TGTGCCTGGGGCGGGGGAGGGACTAAAGAGACCCAGTACTTC. Amino acids: CAWGGGGTKETQYF. Supplemented by reference TRBV30 and TRBJ2-5, the full variable domain reads SQTIHQWPATLVQPVGSPLSLECTVEGTSNPNLYWYRQAAGRGLQLLFYSVGIGQISSEVPQNLSASRPQDRQFILSSKKLLLSDSGFYLCAWGGGGTKETQYFGPGTRLLVL.

J is TRBJ1-5 and V is TRBV7-2; D not certain. The CDR3 is made up of 14 amino acids. The V end lost 5 bases, the J end lost 4 bases, and 12 bases lay between the germline ends. From germline, CDR1 is SGHTA and CDR2 FQGNSA. CDR3 DNA: TGTGCCAGCAGCCAGGCGACGGTTAATCAGCCCCAGCATTTT. Translating gives CASSQATVNQPQHF.

This rearrangement joins TRBV6-5 to TRBJ2-7, with TRBD2 as a possible D gene (7 bases). CDR3 size: 14 residues. Germline V gene sequence: CDR1 MNHEY, CDR2 SVGAGI. With 5 bases removed from V and 2 bases from J, the gap between germline ends came to 13 bases. CDR3 in amino acids: CASSPRGGPYEQYF. DNA for the CDR3: TGTGCCAGCAGTCCTAGGGGGGGCCCCTACGAGCAGTACTTC.

The chain employs TRBV2 and TRBJ1-2; the D gene is possibly TRBD1 (5 bases). CDR3 length: 12 residues. Germline assignment: CDR1 SNHLY and CDR2 FYNNEI. V was trimmed by 8 bases and J by 4 bases, leaving 11 bases between them. CDR3: CASERQSYGYTF. The CDR3 DNA sequence: TGTGCCAGCGAGAGACAGTCCTATGGCTACACCTTC.

The count of this clone is one. The J gene is TRBJ1-6, the V gene TRBV12-3 or TRBV12-4; 7 bases map to TRBD1. The V gene end was trimmed by 7 bases and the J gene end by 11 bases; junction bases not matched to a gene: 8. The CDR3 contains 13 residues. CDR3 in amino acids: CASTINQGAPLHF. In nucleotides, the CDR3 is TGTGCCAGCACCATAAACCAGGGGGCACCCCTCCACTTT.

The J gene is TRBJ1-1, the V gene TRBV7-8, with TRBD1 matching over 8 bases. The length of the CDR3 is 17 residues. After removal of 2 bases from V and 1 base from J, the junction contained 9 bases not matched to a gene. Looked up from germline, CDR1 is SGHVS and CDR2 is FQNEAQ. The CDR3 loop is CASSLSATGTGNTEAFF. CDR3 in DNA: TGTGCCAGCAGCTTATCCGCCACCGGGACAGGGAACACTGAAGCTTTCTTT.